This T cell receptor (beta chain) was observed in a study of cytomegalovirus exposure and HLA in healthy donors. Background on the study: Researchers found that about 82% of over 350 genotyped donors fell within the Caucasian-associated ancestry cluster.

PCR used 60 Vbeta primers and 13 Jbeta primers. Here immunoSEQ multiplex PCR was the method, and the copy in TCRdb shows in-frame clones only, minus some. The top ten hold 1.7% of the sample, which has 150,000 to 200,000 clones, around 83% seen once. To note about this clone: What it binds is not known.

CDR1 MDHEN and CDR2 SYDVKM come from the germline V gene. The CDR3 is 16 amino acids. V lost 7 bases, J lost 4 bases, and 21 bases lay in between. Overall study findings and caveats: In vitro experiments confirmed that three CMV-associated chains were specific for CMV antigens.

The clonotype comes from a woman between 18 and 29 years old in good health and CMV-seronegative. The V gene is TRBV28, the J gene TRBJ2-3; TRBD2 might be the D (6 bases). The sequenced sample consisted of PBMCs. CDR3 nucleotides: TGTGCCAGCACAATTAATGGCGGGACGGGAGCAGATACGCAGTATTTT. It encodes CASTINGGTGADTQYF. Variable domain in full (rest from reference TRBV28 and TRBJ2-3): DVKVTQSSRYLVKRTGEKVFLECVQDMDHENMFWYRQDPGLGLRLIYFSYDVKMKEKGDIPEGYSVSREKKERFSLILESASTNQTSMYLCASTINGGTGADTQYFGPGTRLTVL.